These T cell receptor beta chains were read from a single sample in a study of T cell responses to AZD1222 COVID-19 vaccine. Profiling relied on immunoSEQ multiplex PCR, and the TCRdb table lists in-frame clones only, not all of them. The sample carries 120,000 to 150,000 clones, 90% recorded once. The starting material was peripheral blood, obtained on day 0 of AZD1222 vaccination. The receptors were sampled from an adult in good health. CDR3s include the opening cysteine and the closing phenylalanine or tryptophan. D genes are given only for firm matches. Only part of the rows carry a size: once, few, many, or a class if the clone is expanded.

abundance	d_gene	v_gene	j_gene	CDR3aa	CDR3nt
once	-	TRBV11-3	TRBJ1-2	CASSLGGNNYGYTF	TGTGCCAGCAGCTTAGGGGGGAACAACTATGGCTACACCTTC
-	-	TRBV18	TRBJ1-3	CASSPRSFSSSGNTIYF	TGTGCCAGCTCACCACGTTCGTTCAGCAGCTCTGGAAACACCATATATTTT
-	-	TRBV15	TRBJ2-5	CATSREVTGETQYF	TGTGCCACCAGCAGAGAAGTAACCGGCGAGACCCAGTACTTC
-	-	TRBV6-5	TRBJ1-3	CASRMAGNTIYF	TGTGCCAGCAGGATGGCTGGAAACACCATATATTTT
-	-	TRBV15	TRBJ2-6	CATSSGPDRRGAGANVLTF	TGTGCCACCAGCAGTGGACCGGACAGGAGGGGAGCTGGGGCCAACGTCCTGACTTTC
-	-	TRBV24-1	TRBJ2-3	CATSWKMTAGSPDTQYF	TGTGCCACCAGTTGGAAGATGACCGCAGGGAGCCCAGATACGCAGTATTTT
-	-	TRBV29-1	TRBJ2-7	CSVEFASYEQYF	TGCAGCGTTGAATTCGCCTCGTACGAGCAGTACTTC
-	TRBD1	TRBV5-5	TRBJ2-1	CASSLGQGRATNEQFF	TGTGCCAGCAGCTTGGGACAGGGAAGAGCCACCAATGAGCAGTTCTTC
-	-	TRBV28	TRBJ2-1	CASSLTTTNEQFF	TGTGCCAGCAGCCTGACCACAACCAATGAGCAGTTCTTC
-	-	TRBV9	TRBJ1-2	CASSDPGQNYGYTF	TGTGCCAGCAGCGACCCCGGACAGAACTATGGCTACACCTTC
-	-	TRBV28	TRBJ2-5	CASSLGWETQYF	TGTGCCAGCAGTTTGGGGTGGGAGACCCAGTACTTC
-	-	TRBV24-1	TRBJ2-6	CATSDPTGVSGANVLTF	TGTGCCACCAGTGATCCTACGGGGGTCTCTGGGGCCAACGTCCTGACTTTC
-	-	TRBV29-1	TRBJ1-1	CSVEPRLNTEAFF	TGCAGCGTTGAACCCAGGTTGAACACTGAAGCTTTCTTT
-	-	TRBV7-2	TRBJ1-3	CASSFKGAYTGNTIYF	TGTGCCAGCAGCTTCAAAGGGGCCTATACTGGAAACACCATATATTTT
-	-	TRBV27	TRBJ2-6	CASSLYRSGANVLTF	TGTGCCAGCAGTTTATATCGCTCTGGGGCCAACGTCCTGACTTTC
-	-	TRBV20-1	TRBJ2-5	CSARPSETQYF	TGCAGTGCTAGACCTTCAGAGACCCAGTACTTC
-	-	TRBV9	TRBJ2-2	CASSVSWSDTGELFF	TGTGCCAGCAGCGTATCCTGGTCGGACACCGGGGAGCTGTTTTTT
-	-	TRBV11-3	TRBJ1-2	CAIRIGGDGYTF	TGTGCCATCCGAATAGGGGGGGATGGCTACACCTTC
-	-	TRBV29-1	TRBJ1-1	CSGTGHPNQEAFF	TGCAGCGGAACAGGCCACCCCAATCAGGAAGCTTTCTTT
-	-	TRBV11-2	TRBJ2-1	CASSPRGSLYNEQFF	TGTGCCAGCAGCCCCCGTGGGTCACTTTACAATGAGCAGTTCTTC
once	-	TRBV9	TRBJ2-7	CASSVAGQTYEQYF	TGTGCCAGCAGCGTAGCGGGCCAGACCTACGAGCAGTACTTC
-	-	TRBV3-1/TRBV3-2	TRBJ2-6	CASTLGRGANVLTF	TGTGCCAGCACTTTGGGGCGTGGGGCCAACGTCCTGACTTTC
-	-	TRBV3-1/TRBV3-2	TRBJ2-1	CASSQVSARHYNEQFF	TGTGCCAGCAGCCAAGTATCTGCCAGACACTACAATGAGCAGTTCTTC
-	-	TRBV5-1	TRBJ2-5	CASSWERADQETQYF	TGCGCCAGCAGCTGGGAGCGAGCGGACCAAGAGACCCAGTACTTC
-	TRBD2	TRBV7-3	TRBJ2-1	CASSPAGGSSYNEQFF	TGTGCCAGCAGCCCCGCGGGCGGGAGCTCCTACAATGAGCAGTTCTTC
-	-	TRBV11-3	TRBJ2-1	CASSITQGSGRFHYNEQFF	TGTGCCAGCAGCATTACGCAGGGGTCCGGTAGGTTTCACTACAATGAGCAGTTCTTC
-	-	TRBV2	TRBJ1-5	CASTAADFNQPQHF	TGTGCCAGCACTGCAGCAGACTTCAATCAGCCCCAGCATTTT
-	TRBD1	TRBV2	TRBJ1-5	CASSADRGYEPQHF	TGTGCCAGCAGCGCGGACAGGGGGTATGAGCCCCAGCATTTT
-	-	TRBV5-3	TRBJ1-6	CARSSRGSVSPLHF	TGTGCCAGAAGCTCTCGAGGTAGCGTCTCACCCCTCCACTTT
-	TRBD1	TRBV19	TRBJ1-2	CASSPQGIGYGYTF	TGTGCCAGTAGTCCACAGGGGATTGGCTATGGCTACACCTTC
-	-	TRBV7-9	TRBJ2-7	CASSLEGGYEQYF	TGTGCCAGCAGCTTAGAGGGGGGCTACGAGCAGTACTTC
-	TRBD1	TRBV10-3	TRBJ1-2	CAISGDSSNYGYTF	TGTGCCATCAGTGGGGACAGTAGTAACTATGGCTACACCTTC
-	-	TRBV7-3	TRBJ1-2	CASSLDPGAYGYTF	TGTGCCAGCAGCTTAGACCCAGGGGCCTATGGCTACACCTTC
-	-	TRBV7-8	TRBJ2-2	CASTLPLRLNTGELFF	TGTGCCAGCACCCTGCCCTTACGTTTAAACACCGGGGAGCTGTTTTTT
once	TRBD1	TRBV10-3	TRBJ2-7	CAIGQVGEQYF	TGTGCCATCGGACAGGTAGGCGAGCAGTACTTC
once	TRBD2	TRBV3-1/TRBV3-2	TRBJ2-2	CASSQDPPLAGGTGELFF	TGTGCCAGCAGCCAAGATCCCCCTCTAGCGGGGGGCACCGGGGAGCTGTTTTTT
once	-	TRBV24-1	TRBJ2-1	CATNSELAAEQFF	TGTGCCACCAATTCGGAGTTGGCGGCTGAGCAGTTCTTC
-	-	TRBV9	TRBJ2-7	CASSVELGTFYEQYF	TGTGCCAGCAGCGTAGAGTTGGGGACCTTCTACGAGCAGTACTTC
-	-	TRBV11-3	TRBJ1-2	CASSLPDSYGYTF	TGTGCCAGCAGCTTACCCGACAGCTATGGCTACACCTTC
-	TRBD1	TRBV29-1	TRBJ2-7	CSVDRTDRGGYEQYF	TGCAGCGTTGACCGTACGGACAGGGGTGGCTACGAGCAGTACTTC
-	-	TRBV5-1	TRBJ2-2	CASSLVGVNTGELFF	TGCGCCAGCAGCTTGGTGGGGGTCAACACCGGGGAGCTGTTTTTT
-	TRBD1	TRBV5-6	TRBJ2-7	CASSLGDRVSTYEQYF	TGTGCCAGCAGCTTGGGGGACAGGGTCTCGACCTACGAGCAGTACTTC
few	TRBD1	TRBV7-3	TRBJ1-2	CASSLYDRGLQISFTYGYTF	TGTGCCAGCAGCTTATACGACAGGGGGCTACAGATATCCTTTACTTATGGCTACACCTTC
-	-	TRBV21-1	TRBJ1-4	CASSKMEGFEKLFF	TGTGCCAGCAGCAAAATGGAAGGGTTTGAAAAACTGTTTTTT
-	TRBD1	TRBV7-3	TRBJ2-7	CASSRGQGNIYEQYF	TGTGCCAGCAGCCGTGGACAGGGGAACATCTACGAGCAGTACTTC
few	-	TRBV4-3	TRBJ2-3	CASSQDWSRGWADTQYF	TGCGCCAGCAGCCAAGATTGGAGCCGGGGGTGGGCAGATACGCAGTATTTT